This T cell receptor (beta chain) was sequenced during a study of chemoradiotherapy in HPV16-positive cancers. Here immunoSEQ multiplex PCR was the method, and the copy in TCRdb shows in-frame clones only, minus some. The repertoire has 40,000 or so clones, 75% to 85% of them found once; the top ten carry roughly 5.1%. This clone appeared a few times. The antigen is unknown. Study results and caveats: Functional assays defining HPV-specific T cells used only a couple of HPV16-positive patients.

The ends were cut back, 6 bases at V and 9 bases at J, with 18 bases in the middle. Germline CDR1 is LNHDA and CDR2 is SQIVND (reference sequence). CDR3 length: 15 residues. This TCR derives from a human donor with HPV-associated anogenital cancer. This specimen consisted of blood, obtained from a patient who underwent chemoradiotherapy. The chain couples TRBV19 to TRBJ1-6; D perhaps matches TRBD1 (6 bases). The CDR3 DNA follows: TGTGCCAGTAGCCCACAGGGAACGAGGAGTTCACCCCTCCACTTT. Translation gives CASSPQGTRSSPLHF.